Sequencing of this TCR beta chain was carried out in a study of OX40 agonist ivuxolimab in advanced cancers. Excluded were patients having autoimmune disease history or systemic immunosuppression. This clone has more than one count but fewer than ten. The trim removed 7 bases at V and 0 bases at J, leaving 4 bases unmatched. This CDR3 region has 15 residues. CDR1 and CDR2 from the germline V gene are SNHLY and FYNNEI. The table came from immunoSEQ multiplex PCR; TCRdb's copy has only in-frame clones and leaves some out. The sample yields 130,000 or so clones, 93% seen once. The material was CD4+ or CD8+ T cells sorted from blood, obtained in a trial of the OX40 agonist ivuxolimab. The chain recombines TRBV2 with TRBJ1-5, with 9 bases identical to TRBD1. The sequence derives from an adult with an advanced solid tumor such as melanoma, head and neck, liver or kidney cancer. CDR3 coding DNA: TGTGCCAGCATTCCGGACAGGGGTAGCAATCAGCCCCAGCATTTT. It encodes CASIPDRGSNQPQHF.